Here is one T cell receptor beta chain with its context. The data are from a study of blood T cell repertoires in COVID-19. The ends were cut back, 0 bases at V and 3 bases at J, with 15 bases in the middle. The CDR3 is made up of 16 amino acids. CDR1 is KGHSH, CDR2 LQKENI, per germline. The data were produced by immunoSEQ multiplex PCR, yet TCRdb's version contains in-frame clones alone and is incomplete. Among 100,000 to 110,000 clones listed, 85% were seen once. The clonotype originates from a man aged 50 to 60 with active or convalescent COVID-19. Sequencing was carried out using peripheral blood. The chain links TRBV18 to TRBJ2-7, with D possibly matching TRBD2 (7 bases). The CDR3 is CASSPPLRGRDYEQYF. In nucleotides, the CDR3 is TGTGCCAGCTCACCACCGTTGCGGGGGCGCGACTACGAGCAGTACTTC.